The present T cell receptor beta chain was sequenced within a study of cytomegalovirus exposure and HLA in healthy donors. The germline CDR1 and CDR2 sequences are MNHEY and SVGAGI. Deletions cut 4 bases from V and 2 bases from J, with 16 bases between. CDR3 length: 16 residues. This clone is a singleton in its sample. Sequencing was performed with immunoSEQ multiplex PCR; in TCRdb, only in-frame clones are kept and a portion is missing. This sample has 140,000 to 150,000 clones, with 87% found just once. The rearrangement links TRBV6-5 to TRBJ2-3, with D possibly being TRBD1 (6 bases). The clonotype comes from a man aged 18 to 30 in good health and CMV-seropositive. Sequencing input: PBMCs. CDR3 sequence reads: CASSSQDRLTTDTQYF. The DNA for the CDR3 is TGTGCCAGCAGTTCCCAAGACAGGCTCACCACAGATACGCAGTATTTT.